This T cell receptor (beta chain) was sequenced during a study of blood T cell repertoires in COVID-19. Regarding this clone: Other DNA sequences in this sample translate to the same CDR3.

Per the study methods: Cell counts per sample came from amplifying reference gene primers. Assay used: immunoSEQ multiplex PCR; TCRdb lists only in-frame clones, some missing. For V, J and clone size, that table is used; D and trimming come from the DNA. This sample carries about 160,000 clones, 85% to 95% of them seen once, and the ten largest clones take less than 2%. V gave up 8 bases and J gave up 4 bases; unmatched junction bases: 1. CDR1 LNHDA and CDR2 SQIVND come from the germline V gene (reference sequence). This CDR3 has 11 residues. Enrollment of patients from Seattle took place during active infection, with longitudinal follow-up.

This clonotype originated in a woman in her fifties or sixties with COVID-19, enrolled during active disease. The chain joins TRBV19 to TRBJ2-7, with TRBD1 identical over 8 bases. Source material: peripheral blood. Here the CDR3 reads CASQGAYEQYF. In DNA form, the CDR3 reads TGTGCCAGTCAGGGGGCATACGAGCAGTACTTC.